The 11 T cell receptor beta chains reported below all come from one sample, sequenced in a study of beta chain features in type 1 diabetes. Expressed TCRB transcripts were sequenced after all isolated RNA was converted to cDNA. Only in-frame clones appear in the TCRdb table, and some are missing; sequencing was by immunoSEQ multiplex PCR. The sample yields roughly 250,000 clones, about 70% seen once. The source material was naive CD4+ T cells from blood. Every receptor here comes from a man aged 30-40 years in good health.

This chain's CDR3 is CASSGTSAISYNEQFF. CDR3 DNA: TGTGCCAGCAGTGGGACTAGCGCCATCTCCTACAATGAGCAGTTCTTC. This sequence joins TRBV27 and TRBJ2-1; 10 nucleotides match TRBD2. Germline V gives CDR1 MNHEY, CDR2 SMNVEV (reference sequence). V shed 5 bases, J shed 0 bases, and the junction held 4 bases outside the gene matches. This CDR3 contains 16 residues.

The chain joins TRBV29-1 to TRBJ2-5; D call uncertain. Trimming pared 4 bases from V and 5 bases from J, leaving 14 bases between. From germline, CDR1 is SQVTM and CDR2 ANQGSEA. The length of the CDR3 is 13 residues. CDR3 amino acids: CSVAPAVGETQYF. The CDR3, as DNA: TGCAGCGTTGCACCTGCGGTGGGGGAGACCCAGTACTTC.

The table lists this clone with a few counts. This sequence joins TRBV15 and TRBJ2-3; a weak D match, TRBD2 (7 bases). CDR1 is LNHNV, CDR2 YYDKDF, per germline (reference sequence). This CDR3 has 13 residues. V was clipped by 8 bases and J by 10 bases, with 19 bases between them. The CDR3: CATGRDTVPPQYF. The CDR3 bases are TGTGCCACCGGGAGGGACACCGTGCCTCCGCAGTATTTT.

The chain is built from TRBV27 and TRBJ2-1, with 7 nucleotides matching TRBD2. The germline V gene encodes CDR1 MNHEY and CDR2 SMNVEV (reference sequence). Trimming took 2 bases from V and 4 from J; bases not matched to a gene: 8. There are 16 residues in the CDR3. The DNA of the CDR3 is TGTGCCAGCAGTTTAGGTCCAGCGGGGATATACAATGAGCAGTTCTTC. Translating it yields CASSLGPAGIYNEQFF.

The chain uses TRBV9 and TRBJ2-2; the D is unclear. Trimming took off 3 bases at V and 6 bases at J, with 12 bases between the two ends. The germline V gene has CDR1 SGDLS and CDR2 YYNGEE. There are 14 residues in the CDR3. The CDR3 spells CASSAGDSAGELFF. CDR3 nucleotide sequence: TGTGCCAGCAGCGCGGGCGACTCGGCCGGGGAGCTGTTTTTT.

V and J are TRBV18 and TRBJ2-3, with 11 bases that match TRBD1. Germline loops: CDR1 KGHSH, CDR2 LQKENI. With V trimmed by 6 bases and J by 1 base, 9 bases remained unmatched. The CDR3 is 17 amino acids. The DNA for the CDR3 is TGTGCCAGCTCTCCCCAATGGACAGGGGGCGGCACAGATACGCAGTATTTT. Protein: CASSPQWTGGGTDTQYF. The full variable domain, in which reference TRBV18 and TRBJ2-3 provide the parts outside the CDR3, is NAGVMQNPRHLVRRRGQEARLRCSPMKGHSHVYWYRQLPEEGLKFMVYLQKENIIDESGMPKERFSAEFPKEGPSILRIQQVVRGDSAAYFCASSPQWTGGGTDTQYFGPGTRLTVL.

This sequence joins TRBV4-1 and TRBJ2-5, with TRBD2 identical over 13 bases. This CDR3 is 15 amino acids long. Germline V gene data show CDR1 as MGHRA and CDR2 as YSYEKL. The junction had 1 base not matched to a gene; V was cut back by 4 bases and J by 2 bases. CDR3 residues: CASSPGLAGQETQYF. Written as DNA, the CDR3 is TGCGCCAGCAGCCCGGGACTAGCGGGGCAAGAGACCCAGTACTTC.

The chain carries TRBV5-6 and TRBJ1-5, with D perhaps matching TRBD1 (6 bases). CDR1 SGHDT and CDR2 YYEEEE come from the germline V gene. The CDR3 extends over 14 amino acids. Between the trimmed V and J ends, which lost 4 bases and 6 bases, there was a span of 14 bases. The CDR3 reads CASSPQGNGQPQHF. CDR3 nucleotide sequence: TGTGCCAGCAGCCCACAGGGAAATGGTCAGCCCCAGCATTTT.

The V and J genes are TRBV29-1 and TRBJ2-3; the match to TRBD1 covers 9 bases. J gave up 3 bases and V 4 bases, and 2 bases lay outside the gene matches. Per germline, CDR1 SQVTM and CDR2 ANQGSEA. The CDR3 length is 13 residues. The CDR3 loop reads CSVADRGTDTQYF. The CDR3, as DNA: TGCAGCGTTGCGGACAGGGGAACAGATACGCAGTATTTT.

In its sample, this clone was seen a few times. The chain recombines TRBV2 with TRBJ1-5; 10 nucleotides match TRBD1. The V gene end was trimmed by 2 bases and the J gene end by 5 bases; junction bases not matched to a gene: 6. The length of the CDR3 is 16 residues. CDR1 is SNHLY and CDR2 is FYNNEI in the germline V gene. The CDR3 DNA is TGTGCCAGCAGTGAAAATCCGGGACAGGGGTATCAGCCCCAGCATTTT. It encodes CASSENPGQGYQPQHF.

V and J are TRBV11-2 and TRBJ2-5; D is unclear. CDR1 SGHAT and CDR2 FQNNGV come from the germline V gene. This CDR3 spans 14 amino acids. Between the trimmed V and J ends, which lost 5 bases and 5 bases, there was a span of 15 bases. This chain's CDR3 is CASSPGIIKETQYF. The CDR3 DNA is TGTGCCAGCAGCCCCGGAATTATCAAGGAGACCCAGTACTTC.